The 2 T cell receptor beta chains given below trace back to one sample, sequenced in a study of T cell clonality in common variable immunodeficiency. Whole-study findings and limits: Fewer deletions and N-nucleotide insertions were reportedly seen in common variable immunodeficiency TCR beta sequences.

No antigens are known for them. The table came from immunoSEQ multiplex PCR; TCRdb's copy has only in-frame clones and leaves some out. Recorded here are 30,000 or so clones, none singletons. Sample: peripheral blood mononuclear cells. Source of these receptors: a human donor with common variable immunodeficiency.

This clone was counted between two and nine times. The CDR3 is cut off 3 residues early in the read; its end comes from the germline J gene. The chain is built from TRBV18 and TRBJ2-5; D not resolved. Germline CDR1 is KGHSH and CDR2 is LQKENI. The V gene lost 1 base and the J gene lost 5 bases, with 8 bases spanning the gap. The CDR3 has 13 residues. CDR3 sequence reads: CASSPHSRETQYF. The part of the CDR3 DNA that was read is TGTGCCAGCTCACCACATAGTCGGGAGACC.

This clone was seen a few times. The CDR3 end falls 3 residues outside the read, so it is completed with the germline J gene. The chain employs TRBV20-1 and TRBJ2-1, with D perhaps matching TRBD1 (6 bases). The CDR3 totals 11 residues. V shed 6 bases and J shed 7 bases, with 10 bases lying between them. In germline, CDR1 is DFQATT, CDR2 SNEGSKA (reference sequence). The CDR3 region is CSATGKNEQFF. CDR3 bases read: TGCAGTGCAACAGGGAAAAATGAG.